The next 11 T cell receptor beta chains were all read from a single sample in a study of blood T cell repertoires in COVID-19. Libraries were prepared by immunoSEQ multiplex PCR; TCRdb keeps only in-frame clonotypes and omits some of them. The sample has 70,000 to 75,000 clones, roughly 88% seen once. Sequencing was performed on peripheral blood. These receptors all come from a human donor in a cohort sampled during active COVID-19.

The chain has TRBV4-3 and TRBJ1-2; no clear D gene. Germline V gene sequence: CDR1 LGHNA, CDR2 YSLEER. V lost 6 bases and J lost 4, with 12 bases in between. The CDR3 spans 13 residues. CDR3 bases: TGCGCCAGCAGTCCAACAGCGGGCTATGGCTACACCTTC. This codes for CASSPTAGYGYTF.

The chain joins TRBV5-4 to TRBJ1-1; 9 bases match TRBD1. V dropped 4 bases and J dropped 2; count of bases not matched to a gene: 9. The CDR3 is 16 amino acids. Germline CDR1 is SGHNT and CDR2 is YYREEE (reference sequence). The CDR3 reads CASSARGQGSNTEAFF. Written as DNA, the CDR3 is TGTGCCAGCAGCGCCCGGGGACAGGGATCAAACACTGAAGCTTTCTTT. The whole variable domain, remainder taken from reference TRBV5-4 and TRBJ1-1, is ETGVTQSPTHLIKTRGQQVTLRCSSQSGHNTVSWYQQALGQGPQFIFQYYREEENGRGNFPPRFSGLQFPNYSSELNVNALELDDSALYLCASSARGQGSNTEAFFGQGTRLTVV.

This chain uses TRBV6-2 or TRBV6-3 with TRBJ2-3; 9 nucleotides line up with TRBD1. In germline, CDR1 is MNHEY, CDR2 SVGEGT. This CDR3 is built from 16 residues. J gave up 1 base and V 6 bases, and 8 bases lay outside the gene matches. Written as DNA, the CDR3 is TGTGCCAGCAGCCGTAGGACAGGGGTCGGCACAGATACGCAGTATTTT. Translated, it gives CASSRRTGVGTDTQYF.

The V and J genes are TRBV5-4 and TRBJ2-7; 9 bases align to TRBD1. Germline trimming cut 3 bases from V and 2 bases from J; bases unmatched to any gene: 9. This CDR3 region has 16 residues. CDR1 SGHNT and CDR2 YYREEE come from the germline V gene (reference sequence). CDR3 residues: CASSSAGTGTTYEQYF. The CDR3 nucleotides read TGTGCCAGCAGCTCCGCTGGGACAGGGACCACCTACGAGCAGTACTTC.

This chain links TRBV5-1 with TRBJ2-4, with a weak D call TRBD2 (6 bases). With 4 bases removed from V and 0 bases from J, the gap between germline ends came to 14 bases. CDR3 size: 16 residues. Germline V gene lookup returns CDR1 SGHRS and CDR2 YFSETQ. The CDR3 loop reads CASSPGRDLAKNIQYF. The CDR3 DNA follows: TGCGCCAGCAGCCCCGGAAGGGACTTAGCCAAAAACATTCAGTACTTC.

This clone was counted once. The J gene is TRBJ1-1, the V gene TRBV15; 7 bases fit TRBD1. J gave up 5 bases and V 0 bases, and 9 bases lay outside the gene matches. Germline assignment: CDR1 LNHNV and CDR2 YYDKDF (reference sequence). CDR3 size: 16 residues. The CDR3 nucleotides are TGTGCCACCAGCAGAGATCCAGGGGGTGGAGAGACTGAAGCTTTCTTT. Its translation is CATSRDPGGGETEAFF. Using reference TRBV15 and TRBJ1-1 for the parts outside the CDR3, the full variable domain is DAMVIQNPRYQVTQFGKPVTLSCSQTLNHNVMYWYQQKSSQAPKLLFHYYDKDFNNEADTPDNFQSRRPNTSFCFLDIRSPGLGDTAMYLCATSRDPGGGETEAFFGQGTRLTVV.

The rearrangement links TRBV6-5 to TRBJ2-2; TRBD2 matches at 7 bases. There are 16 residues in the CDR3. V lost 0 bases and J lost 3; bases outside the gene matches: 4. Per germline, CDR1 MNHEY and CDR2 SVGAGI. The CDR3 here is CASSYSGGHDTGELFF. The DNA for the CDR3 is TGTGCCAGCAGTTACTCGGGAGGGCACGACACCGGGGAGCTGTTTTTT.

The V gene is TRBV19, the J gene TRBJ1-5; TRBD1 matches 7 bases. CDR3 length: 15 amino acids. V lost 5 bases, J lost 1 base, and 5 bases stayed unmatched. Germline V CDR1 and CDR2: LNHDA, SQIVND (reference sequence). The CDR3 sequence is CASSYDRASNQPQHF. For the CDR3, the DNA is TGTGCCAGTAGTTACGACAGGGCGAGCAATCAGCCCCAGCATTTT.

The J gene is TRBJ2-2, the V gene TRBV30; TRBD2 matches 7 bases. The CDR3 is 14 amino acids. J gave up 5 bases and V 0 bases, and 3 bases lay outside the gene matches. The germline V gene has CDR1 GTSNPN and CDR2 SVGIG (reference sequence). CDR3 loop: CAWSVPGGTGELFF. The CDR3, as DNA: TGTGCCTGGAGTGTCCCGGGGGGTACCGGGGAGCTGTTTTTT.

J is TRBJ2-1 and V is TRBV27; 14 bases match TRBD2. CDR1 and CDR2 from the germline V gene are MNHEY and SMNVEV (reference sequence). There are 15 residues in the CDR3. V trimming: 6 bases; J trimming: 9 bases; junction bases outside the gene matches: 7. CDR3 amino acids: CASRPGLAGAGEQFF. CDR3 nucleotides: TGTGCCAGCAGACCGGGACTAGCGGGAGCGGGTGAGCAGTTCTTC.

This sequence joins TRBV27 and TRBJ2-7, with D possibly TRBD2 on 5 matching bases. The germline CDR1 and CDR2 sequences are MNHEY and SMNVEV (reference sequence). Trimming pared 5 bases from V and 7 bases from J, leaving 24 bases between. The length of the CDR3 is 16 residues. CDR3 DNA sequence: TGTGCCAGCAGTCGCGCTAGGGCAACTTCTCCGGGGGAGCAGTACTTC. It is translated as CASSRARATSPGEQYF.